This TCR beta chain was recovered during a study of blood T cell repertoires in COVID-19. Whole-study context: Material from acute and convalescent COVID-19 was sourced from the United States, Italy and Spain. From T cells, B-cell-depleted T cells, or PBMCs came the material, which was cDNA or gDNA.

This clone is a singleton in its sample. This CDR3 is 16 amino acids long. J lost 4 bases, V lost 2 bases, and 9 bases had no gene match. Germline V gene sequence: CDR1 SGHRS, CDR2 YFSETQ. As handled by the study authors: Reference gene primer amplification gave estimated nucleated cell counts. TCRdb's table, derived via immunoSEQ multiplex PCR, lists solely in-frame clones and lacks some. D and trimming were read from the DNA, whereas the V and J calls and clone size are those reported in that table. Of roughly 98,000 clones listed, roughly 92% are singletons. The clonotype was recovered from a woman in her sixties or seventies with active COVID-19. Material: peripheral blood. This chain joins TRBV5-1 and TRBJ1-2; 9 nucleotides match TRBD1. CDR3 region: CASSLSGQGRIYGYTF. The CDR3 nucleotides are TGCGCCAGCAGCTTATCGGGACAGGGAAGGATCTATGGCTACACCTTC.